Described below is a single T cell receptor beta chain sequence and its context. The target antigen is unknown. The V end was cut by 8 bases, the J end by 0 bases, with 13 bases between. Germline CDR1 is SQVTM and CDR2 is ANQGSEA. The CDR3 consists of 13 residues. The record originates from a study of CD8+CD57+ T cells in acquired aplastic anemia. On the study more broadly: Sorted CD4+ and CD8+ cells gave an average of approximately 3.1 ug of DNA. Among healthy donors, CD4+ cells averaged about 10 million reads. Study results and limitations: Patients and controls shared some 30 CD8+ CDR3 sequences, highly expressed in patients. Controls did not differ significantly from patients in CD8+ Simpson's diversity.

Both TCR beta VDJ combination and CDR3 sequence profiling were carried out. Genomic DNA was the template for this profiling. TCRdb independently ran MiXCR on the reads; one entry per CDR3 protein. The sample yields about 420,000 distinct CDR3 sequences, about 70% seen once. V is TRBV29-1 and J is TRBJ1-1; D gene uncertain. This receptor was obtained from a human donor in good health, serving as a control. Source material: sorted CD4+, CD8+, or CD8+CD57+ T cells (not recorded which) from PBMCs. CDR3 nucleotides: TGCAGCTTGGGAGACCGTATGAACACTGAAGCTTTCTTT. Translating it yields CSLGDRMNTEAFF.